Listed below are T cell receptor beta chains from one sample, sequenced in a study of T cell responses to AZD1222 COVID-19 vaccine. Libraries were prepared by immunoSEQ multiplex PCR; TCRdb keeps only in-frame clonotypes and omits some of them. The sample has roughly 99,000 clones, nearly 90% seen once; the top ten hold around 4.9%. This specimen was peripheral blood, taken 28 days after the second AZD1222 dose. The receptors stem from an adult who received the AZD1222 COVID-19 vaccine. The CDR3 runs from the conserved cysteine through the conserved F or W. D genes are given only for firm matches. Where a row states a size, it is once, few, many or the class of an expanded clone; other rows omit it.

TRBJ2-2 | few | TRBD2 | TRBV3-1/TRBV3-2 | TGTGCCAGCAGTCCAGCGGGGACGAACACCGGGGAGCTGTTTTTT | CASSPAGTNTGELFF
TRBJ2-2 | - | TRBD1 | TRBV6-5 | TGTGCCAGCAGTTACGGGCAGGGGGTAACCGGGGAGCTGTTTTTT | CASSYGQGVTGELFF
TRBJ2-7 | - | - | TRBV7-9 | TGTGCCAGCAGCTTAACGACGGAAAATGAGCAGTACTTC | CASSLTTENEQYF
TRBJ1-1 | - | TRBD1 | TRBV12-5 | TGTGCTAGTGGTTGGGACAGCGAAACTGAAGCTTTCTTT | CASGWDSETEAFF
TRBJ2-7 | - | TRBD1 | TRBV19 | TGTGCCAGTAGTTTTGGGACAGGGGGTTCCTACGAGCAGTACTTC | CASSFGTGGSYEQYF
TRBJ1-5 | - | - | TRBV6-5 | TGTGCCAGCAGTTACGGGGGTGGCCAGCCCCAGCATTTT | CASSYGGGQPQHF
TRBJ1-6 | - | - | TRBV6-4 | TGTGCCAGCCGTGGGGGGTATGGATCACCCCTCCACTTT | CASRGGYGSPLHF
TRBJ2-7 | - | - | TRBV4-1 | TGCGCCAGCAGCCAAGATACCTCCGGAAAGGTCCCTTTCTACGAGCAGTACTTC | CASSQDTSGKVPFYEQYF
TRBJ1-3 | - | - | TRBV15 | TGTGCCACCAGCAGAGATCCAACAGCCCCCTCTGGAAACACCATATATTTT | CATSRDPTAPSGNTIYF
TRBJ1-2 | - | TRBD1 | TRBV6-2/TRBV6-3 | TGTGCCAGCAGCCTGACAGGGACAGTTGATGGCTACACCTTC | CASSLTGTVDGYTF
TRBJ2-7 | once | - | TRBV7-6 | TGTGCCAGCAGCTCCCGAAGGGGGGTATCCACAACCGCCTTTACCTACGAGCAGTACTTC | CASSSRRGVSTTAFTYEQYF
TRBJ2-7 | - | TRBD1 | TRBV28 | TGTGCCACCCTGCCGGGGGGACAGGGGGCTTACGAGCAGTACTTC | CATLPGGQGAYEQYF
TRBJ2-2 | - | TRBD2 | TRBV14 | TGTGCCAGCAGCCAAGGACTAGCGGGTAACACCGGGGAGCTGTTTTTT | CASSQGLAGNTGELFF
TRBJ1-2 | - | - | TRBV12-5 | TGTGCTAGTAACCTCAACGAGCAGGGCTACACCTTC | CASNLNEQGYTF
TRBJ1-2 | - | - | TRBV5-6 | TGTGCCAGCAGCCCCGGCCCAAATGGAAACTATGGCTACACCTTC | CASSPGPNGNYGYTF
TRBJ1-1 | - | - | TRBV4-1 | TGCGCCAGCAGCCAAGAGCAGGGGCTGAACACTGAAGCTTTCTTT | CASSQEQGLNTEAFF
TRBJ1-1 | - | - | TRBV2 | TGTGCCAGCAGTCGTAGGACAGCGAACACTGAAGCTTTCTTT | CASSRRTANTEAFF
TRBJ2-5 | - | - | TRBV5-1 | TGCGCCAGCAACTCCGGGGTAGGGGTAGAGACCCAGTACTTC | CASNSGVGVETQYF
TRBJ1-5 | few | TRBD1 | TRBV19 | TGTGCCAGTAGTATCCGACAGGGGAATATTGATCAGCCCCAGCATTTT | CASSIRQGNIDQPQHF
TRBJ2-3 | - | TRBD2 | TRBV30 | TGTGCCTGGAGTGTAAGCGGGGGGCATGGAGATACGCAGTATTTT | CAWSVSGGHGDTQYF
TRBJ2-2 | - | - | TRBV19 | TGTGCCAGTAGTATAGATCTATGGGGTCGGACCGGGGAGCTGTTTTTT | CASSIDLWGRTGELFF
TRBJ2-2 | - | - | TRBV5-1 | TGCGCCAGCAGCTTACAGGGAGCGAACACCGGGGAGCTGTTTTTT | CASSLQGANTGELFF
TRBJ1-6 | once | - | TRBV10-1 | TGCGCGGTTAGAGTGCCAGCCACCCCAGGGTTT | CAVRVPATPGF
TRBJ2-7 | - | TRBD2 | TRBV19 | TGTGCCAGCACGGCGGGGGGAGGCTCCTACGAGCAGTACTTC | CASTAGGGSYEQYF
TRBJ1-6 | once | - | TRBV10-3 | TGTGCCATCAGTGAGCAAACTGGAGCCGATAATTCACCCCTCCACTTT | CAISEQTGADNSPLHF
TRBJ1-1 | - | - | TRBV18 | TGTGCCAGCTCGCGCGAAGAAGCTTTCTTT | CASSREEAFF
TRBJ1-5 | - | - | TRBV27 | TGTGCCAGCAGTCATTATAGCAATCAGCCCCAGCATTTT | CASSHYSNQPQHF
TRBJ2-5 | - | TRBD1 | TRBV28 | TGTGCCAGCAGTTTATCAGGGGGCAGGGAGACCCAGTACTTC | CASSLSGGRETQYF
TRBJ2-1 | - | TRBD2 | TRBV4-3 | TGCGCCAGCAGCCAAGGGACTAGCGGGTGGGGCGAGTACAATGAGCAGTTCTTC | CASSQGTSGWGEYNEQFF
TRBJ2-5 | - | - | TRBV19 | TGTGCCAGTAGTTTCGAACAGGGGGGGTTTGAGACCCAGTACTTC | CASSFEQGGFETQYF
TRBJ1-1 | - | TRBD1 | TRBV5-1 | TGCGCCAGCAGCGACGGGACAGTGAACACTGAAGCTTTCTTT | CASSDGTVNTEAFF
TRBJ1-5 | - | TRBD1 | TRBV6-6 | TGTGCCAGCACCCGGACAGGGGGCGCGACTGGTCAGCCCCAGCATTTT | CASTRTGGATGQPQHF
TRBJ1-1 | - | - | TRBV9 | TGTGCCAGCAGGGGCAGGGAGGATGAAGCTTTCTTT | CASRGREDEAFF
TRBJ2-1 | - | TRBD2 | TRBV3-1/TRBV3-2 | TGTGCCAGCAGCCTCGGACTAGCGGGGGGGCGAGGGAATGAGCAGTTCTTC | CASSLGLAGGRGNEQFF
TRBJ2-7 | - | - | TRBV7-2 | TGTGCCAGCAGCTCCCGGGGTCCCCACGAGCAGTACTTC | CASSSRGPHEQYF
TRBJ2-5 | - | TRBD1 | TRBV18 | TGTGCCAGCTCACTACCGGGACAGGCGCAGACCCAGTACTTC | CASSLPGQAQTQYF
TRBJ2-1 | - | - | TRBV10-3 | TGTGCCATCAGGTCTCCCCAATATGAGCAGTTCTTC | CAIRSPQYEQFF
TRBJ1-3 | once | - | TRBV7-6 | TGTGCCAGCAGCCCTGGAAACACCATATATTTT | CASSPGNTIYF